What follows are 30 T cell receptor beta chains derived from one specimen sequenced in a study of blood T cell repertoires in COVID-19. TCRdb keeps only in-frame clones here, not all; method: immunoSEQ multiplex PCR. The sample gives around 250,000 clones, approximately 86% of which show up once; 1.5% to 2% is in the top ten. Sequencing was carried out using peripheral blood. The origin of the receptors is a woman in her sixties or seventies who had recovered from COVID-19.

The chain links TRBV28 to TRBJ2-1; D might be TRBD2 (7 bases). The CDR3 is 16 residues long. Trimming stripped 6 bases from V and 0 bases from J, with 15 bases between. Germline-derived CDR1 and CDR2 are MDHEN and SYDVKM. The CDR3, as DNA: TGTGCCAGCAGGGGGGGGGCCCAAAGCTCCTACAATGAGCAGTTCTTC. It translates to CASRGGAQSSYNEQFF.

This chain links TRBV7-2 with TRBJ1-2, with 7 bases aligning to TRBD1. Germline loops: CDR1 SGHTA, CDR2 FQGNSA. This CDR3 comprises 15 residues. V trimming: 5 bases; J trimming: 0 bases; junction bases outside the gene matches: 6. The CDR3 sequence: CASSAQGEANYGYTF. The CDR3 DNA follows: TGTGCCAGCAGCGCCCAGGGGGAAGCTAACTATGGCTACACCTTC.

The chain has TRBV11-3 and TRBJ2-3; D gene unclear. V was pared by 5 bases and J by 6 bases, with 12 bases between. Germline loops: CDR1 SGHNT, CDR2 YENEEA. The CDR3 totals 13 residues. This CDR3 is CASSLVLRDTQYF. The CDR3 nucleotides read TGTGCCAGCAGCCTCGTTCTGAGGGATACGCAGTATTTT.

V usage is TRBV9 and J usage is TRBJ2-1; D is undetermined. The germline gives CDR1 SGDLS, CDR2 YYNGEE. The germline V and J ends were trimmed by 0 bases and 4 bases, with 14 bases remaining between them. This CDR3 is built from 16 residues. This CDR3 is CASSVGQIMAYNEQFF. CDR3 coding DNA: TGTGCCAGCAGCGTAGGACAAATTATGGCGTACAATGAGCAGTTCTTC.

This chain uses TRBV9 with TRBJ1-1; D is ambiguous. CDR1 is SGDLS, CDR2 YYNGEE, per germline. The CDR3 extends over 13 amino acids. The V gene lost 6 bases and the J gene lost 3 bases, with 12 bases spanning the gap. CDR3 region: CASTGLLDTEAFF. The CDR3 bases are TGTGCCAGCACCGGGTTGTTGGACACTGAAGCTTTCTTT.

The CDR3 DNA reads as TGTGCCAGCAGGCCGGGGTCGACTGAAGCTTTCTTT. This encodes CASRPGSTEAFF. The V gene is TRBV28, the J gene TRBJ1-1, with D unclear. The CDR3 length is 12 residues. Germline V gene data show CDR1 as MDHEN and CDR2 as SYDVKM. The ends were cut back, 6 bases at V and 5 bases at J, with 10 bases in the middle.

The V and J genes are TRBV9 and TRBJ2-6, with no clear D. The germline V gene encodes CDR1 SGDLS and CDR2 YYNGEE. The CDR3 is 14 amino acids. Trimming pared 2 bases from V and 0 bases from J, leaving 3 bases between. This chain's CDR3 is CASSVLSGANVLTF. The CDR3 region has the DNA TGTGCCAGCAGCGTCCTCTCTGGGGCCAACGTCCTGACTTTC.

V usage is TRBV7-2 and J usage is TRBJ1-4, with TRBD1 identical over 8 bases. The CDR3 has 14 amino acids. Losses at the gene ends were 6 bases for V and 8 bases for J; bases not matched to a gene: 8. The V gene's germline CDR1 is SGHTA and CDR2 FQGNSA. CDR3: CASSSDRVGEKLFF. The DNA for the CDR3 is TGTGCCAGCAGTTCGGACAGGGTAGGAGAAAAACTGTTTTTT. Together with reference TRBV7-2 and TRBJ1-4, the CDR3 gives the full variable domain: GAGVSQSPSNKVTEKGKDVELRCDPISGHTALYWYRQSLGQGLEFLIYFQGNSAPDKSGLPSDRFSAERTGGSVSTLTIQRTQQEDSAVYLCASSSDRVGEKLFFGSGTQLSVL.

The chain recombines TRBV3-1 (or the pseudogene TRBV3-2) with TRBJ2-3, with 10 positions matching TRBD2. Per the germline V gene, CDR1 is LGHDT and CDR2 is YNNKEL (reference sequence). The CDR3 contains 16 residues. With V trimmed by 2 bases and J by 2 bases, 4 bases remained unmatched. The CDR3 region has the DNA TGTGCCAGCAGCCAACTAGCGGGGGTACTCACAGATACGCAGTATTTT. This codes for CASSQLAGVLTDTQYF.

This clone is judged medium-sized. This rearrangement joins TRBV14 to TRBJ1-2, with 8 bases fitting TRBD1. CDR3 length: 15 residues. Trimming at V came to 3 bases and at J to 6 bases, leaving 9 bases not matched to a gene. Germline CDR1 SGHDN, CDR2 FVKESK. As DNA, the CDR3 is TGTGCCAGCAGCCATGAAGGACAGGGCGTACATGGCTACACCTTC. This codes for CASSHEGQGVHGYTF.

The chain has TRBV4-3 and TRBJ2-6; 8 positions match TRBD2. V dropped 1 base and J dropped 2; count of bases not matched to a gene: 4. The germline V gene encodes CDR1 LGHNA and CDR2 YSLEER. This CDR3 spans 17 amino acids. The DNA for the CDR3 is TGCGCCAGCAGCCAAGGGGCGGGGGGAACTGGGGCCAACGTCCTGACTTTC. Translation gives CASSQGAGGTGANVLTF.

The genes are TRBV6-1 and TRBJ1-2, with 7 positions matching TRBD1. Trimming at V came to 6 bases and at J to 6 bases, leaving 10 bases not matched to a gene. Looked up from germline, CDR1 is MNHNS and CDR2 is SASEGT. This CDR3 has 14 residues. In nucleotides, the CDR3 is TGTGCCAGCAGCCGGGGACAGTCCTGGGATGGCTACACCTTC. Amino acids: CASSRGQSWDGYTF.

V gene TRBV7-9 combines with J gene TRBJ2-1, with 9 bases aligning to TRBD2. This CDR3 region has 16 residues. V gave up 0 bases and J gave up 8 bases; unmatched junction bases: 8. Germline values: CDR1 SEHNR, CDR2 FQNEAQ (reference sequence). Written as DNA, the CDR3 is TGTGCCAGCAGCTTAGCGGAGGCGGGGGGGCAGGATGAGCAGTTCTTC. This codes for CASSLAEAGGQDEQFF.

V gene TRBV11-3 combines with J gene TRBJ1-1, with D hard to call. V was pared by 5 bases and J by 2 bases, with 9 bases between. Germline CDR1 and CDR2: SGHNT and YENEEA. This CDR3 comprises 13 residues. The CDR3 DNA follows: TGTGCCAGCAGCATACTTAGCAACACTGAAGCTTTCTTT. This codes for CASSILSNTEAFF.

This clone was seen only a few times. V and J are TRBV10-3 and TRBJ1-2; 9 bases line up with TRBD1. Per the germline V gene, CDR1 is ENHRY and CDR2 is SYGVKD. The CDR3 has 15 residues. Trimming took 6 bases from V and 3 from J; bases not matched to a gene: 8. The CDR3 reads CAISAGTGIDYGYTF. The DNA of the CDR3 is TGTGCCATCAGCGCCGGGACAGGGATCGACTATGGCTACACCTTC.

This rearrangement joins TRBV7-3 to TRBJ2-3, with 10 nucleotides matching TRBD2. The CDR3 is 15 residues long. CDR1 is SGHTA and CDR2 is FQGTGA in the germline V gene. The V gene end was trimmed by 5 bases and the J gene end by 2 bases; junction bases not matched to a gene: 4. CDR3 residues: CASSLAGVNTDTQYF. In DNA form, the CDR3 reads TGTGCCAGCAGCCTAGCGGGGGTGAACACAGATACGCAGTATTTT.

The table lists this clone with a few counts. Other DNA sequences from this sample encode an identical CDR3 as well. The chain recombines TRBV6-5 with TRBJ1-3; the D is unclear. Germline assignment: CDR1 MNHEY and CDR2 SVGAGI. This CDR3 has 14 residues. The germline V and J ends were trimmed by 11 bases and 0 bases, with 14 bases remaining between them. The CDR3 DNA reads as TGTGCCTCAAGCGCCGGATACTCTGGAAACACCATATATTTT. Protein: CASSAGYSGNTIYF.

This chain uses TRBV7-9 with TRBJ2-1, with 15 bases aligning to TRBD2. The CDR3 is 18 residues long. CDR1 SEHNR and CDR2 FQNEAQ come from the germline V gene (reference sequence). The V and J ends lost 5 bases and 2 bases, in that order; junction bases with no gene match: 7. CDR3 sequence (DNA): TGTGCCAGCAGCCCGGGACTAGCGGGGGGTCCTACCTACAATGAGCAGTTCTTC. Its protein is CASSPGLAGGPTYNEQFF.

This clone was seen just once. V and J are TRBV12-3 or TRBV12-4 and TRBJ2-2; perhaps TRBD1 as D (5 bases). CDR3 length: 12 residues. Trimming left V 7 bases short and J 6 bases short, with 9 bases between. CDR3 DNA: TGTGCCAGCAAGCCAGGGCCCGGGGAGCTGTTTTTT. Translated: CASKPGPGELFF.

The V call is TRBV4-3, the J call TRBJ1-3; D gene uncertain. With 0 bases removed from V and 0 bases from J, the gap between germline ends came to 9 bases. CDR1 is LGHNA, CDR2 YSLEER, per germline. The length of the CDR3 is 16 residues. The CDR3 region has the DNA TGCGCCAGCAGCCAAGATTGGCCCGACTCTGGAAACACCATATATTTT. It codes for CASSQDWPDSGNTIYF.

J is TRBJ1-6 and V is TRBV13, with D maybe TRBD1 (5 bases). This CDR3 spans 15 amino acids. Trimming cost V 0 bases and J 7 bases, with 10 bases left between them. Germline V gene sequence: CDR1 PRHDT, CDR2 FYEKMQ (reference sequence). CDR3 sequence (DNA): TGTGCCAGCAGCTTAGGGGACATGGGGAATTCACCCCTCCACTTT. This sequence encodes CASSLGDMGNSPLHF.

This rearrangement joins TRBV19 to TRBJ2-1, with 8 positions matching TRBD2. This CDR3 is built from 13 residues. Trimming took 3 bases from V and 9 from J; bases not matched to a gene: 4. Germline V gene sequence: CDR1 LNHDA, CDR2 SQIVND (reference sequence). This CDR3 reads CASSIRLAPEQFF. Here the CDR3 DNA reads TGTGCCAGTAGTATTAGACTAGCGCCTGAGCAGTTCTTC.

CDR3 protein: CASSAIITGELFF. CDR3 nucleotide sequence: TGTGCCAGCAGCGCCATCATCACCGGGGAGCTGTTTTTT. This chain uses TRBV9 with TRBJ2-2; D is uncertain. The germline V gene has CDR1 SGDLS and CDR2 YYNGEE. CDR3 length equals 13 residues. With 3 bases removed from V and 4 bases from J, the gap between germline ends came to 7 bases.

Worth noting for this clone: Other DNA sequences of this sample code for an identical CDR3. The rearrangement links TRBV7-3 to TRBJ2-5; maybe TRBD2 (7 bases). V gave up 4 bases and J gave up 5 bases, with 14 bases separating them. CDR1 SGHTA and CDR2 FQGTGA come from the germline V gene. This CDR3 spans 14 amino acids. The CDR3 sequence: CASSSSGGRETQYF. CDR3 sequence (DNA): TGTGCCAGCAGCTCTTCGGGGGGCAGGGAGACCCAGTACTTC.

The rearrangement uses TRBV19 and TRBJ2-3; 9 bases align to TRBD1. This CDR3 has 14 residues. The germline V gene encodes CDR1 LNHDA and CDR2 SQIVND (reference sequence). Trimming removed 7 bases from V and 2 bases from J; junction bases left unmatched: 4. This chain's CDR3 is CASNDRGATDTQYF. CDR3 sequence (DNA): TGTGCCAGTAACGACAGGGGGGCCACAGATACGCAGTATTTT.

The V gene is TRBV2, the J gene TRBJ2-1, with D perhaps TRBD2 (6 bases). This CDR3 is 14 amino acids long. The germline V gene encodes CDR1 SNHLY and CDR2 FYNNEI. Trimming stripped 2 bases from V and 5 bases from J, with 10 bases between. This chain's CDR3 is CASSESGPHNEQFF. DNA of the CDR3: TGTGCCAGCAGTGAAAGCGGGCCTCACAATGAGCAGTTCTTC.

The chain carries TRBV5-1 and TRBJ2-7; possible D gene TRBD1, 6 bases. Germline V gene sequence: CDR1 SGHRS, CDR2 YFSETQ. The CDR3 is 17 amino acids. Trimming shortened V by 0 bases and J by 2 bases, and 18 bases separated the two germline ends. The CDR3 DNA sequence: TGCGCCAGCAGCTTGGGCCCAATCAGGGACACCACCTACGAGCAGTACTTC. It codes for CASSLGPIRDTTYEQYF.

The genes are TRBV19 and TRBJ2-7, with D tentatively TRBD1 (5 bases). CDR1 is LNHDA, CDR2 SQIVND, per germline (reference sequence). V gave up 5 bases and J gave up 3 bases, with 8 bases separating them. The CDR3 covers 12 residues. CDR3 bases: TGTGCCAGTAGTCTCCAGGGCTACGAGCAGTACTTC. This codes for CASSLQGYEQYF.

The chain recombines TRBV6-5 with TRBJ1-4; D remains ambiguous. This CDR3 has 12 residues. Deletions cut 6 bases from V and 12 bases from J, with 14 bases between. CDR1 MNHEY and CDR2 SVGAGI come from the germline V gene. CDR3 coding DNA: TGTGCCAGCAGCCGGATCGGGAGGGAACTGTTTTTT. It specifies CASSRIGRELFF.

This clone came up once. The chain carries TRBV14 and TRBJ2-5; 7 nucleotides line up with TRBD1. This CDR3 is 13 amino acids long. V gave up 2 bases and J gave up 5 bases; unmatched junction bases: 2. Germline assignment: CDR1 SGHDN and CDR2 FVKESK. CDR3 sequence (DNA): TGTGCCAGCAGCCAAAGGGGGCGGGAGACCCAGTACTTC. It codes for CASSQRGRETQYF.